This TCR beta chain was profiled in a study of blood T cells in healthy people across ages (dated by TCRdb to the mid-2010s). Looking at the study overall: In model experiments, roughly one uniquely barcoded TCR beta cDNA molecule per two T cells was captured by template switching. Donors of different ages were randomly distributed across sequencing lanes to avoid experimental bias. Two additional independent replicas of 1 million unique cDNA reads from the same blood draw were analyzed for two donors (one aged 18 to 29 and one aged 80 or older). Donors were grouped into four age groups: young (average approximately 15 years), middle-aged (about 38), aged (approximately 58) and long-lived (approximately 75). The study measured age-related changes in TCR beta repertoire diversity using deep sequencing normalized with unique cDNA molecular identifiers. General findings and caveats noted by the study authors: The percentage of naive T cells measured by flow cytometry correlated strongly with observed TCR beta diversity. Because donor CMV infection status was unknown, age-related changes in expanded clonotypes were potentially confounded. Estimates of total diversity based on one million sequenced T cells were regarded as lower bounds and as underestimates. As age increased, observed TCR beta diversity per million T cells dropped in a roughly linear way, and a significant reduction was already evident by age approximately 40. Bulk unsorted PBMC profiling prevented conclusive comparison of naive and antigen-experienced compartments. The long-lived group showed more naive CD4+ T cells, fewer expanded clones and increased TCR diversity than the aged group, suggesting age selection.

Donors were around 37 systemically healthy Caucasian individuals from Russia aged 6 to 90 years. Each donor gave approximately 10 milliliters of peripheral blood, collected into EDTA-treated Vacutainer tubes. PBMCs were isolated by Ficoll-Paque density-gradient centrifugation, with at least 6 million obtained per sample. Total RNA, at least 6 micrograms per sample, was extracted from PBMCs with Trizol reagent. Naive CD45RAhigh/CD27high T cell percentages were measured by flow cytometry on a PBMC aliquot from every donor. V is shortened by 8 bases, J by 1 base, and the region joining them spans 11 bases. Inclusive of the bounding cysteine and phenylalanine, the CDR3 is 13 residues long. Only CDR3 DNA remains: 39 bases, in frame from the first base. CDR1 MNHEY and CDR2 SVGEGT were looked up in the germline V gene. Note on this clonotype: No antigen is known for it. Base qualities are missing; no much larger clone stands one base away.

The library was produced with 5' RACE. The listed sequencing device is Illumina HiSeq 2500. A second roughly 7 to 12 cycle PCR used a sample-barcoded 5' primer and a J-beta primer mix. Each TCR beta cDNA molecule received a unique molecular identifier from a template-switch 5' adaptor carrying 12 random nucleotides. Each sample yielded at least 3 million CDR3-containing paired-end reads. All of the RNA was converted into first-strand cDNA using the Mint cDNA synthesis kit, with a TRBC-specific oligonucleotide serving as the primer. Following uracil-DNA glycosylase treatment, a first 18-cycle PCR with universal primers M1SS and BC2_uni_R was performed on all cDNA. Under the source paper's analysis protocol: For normalization, 1 million high-quality reads, each with a distinct molecular identifier, were randomly selected from each sample. Reads with shared molecular identifiers were discarded instead of being binned into consensus sequences. MiTCR, with a Q25 quality threshold and the strictest error-elimination algorithm, was used for CDR3 identification, clonotype clustering and error correction. A nonparametric unseen species model with Euler transformation was used to estimate a lower bound on total TCR beta diversity. TCRdb itself trimmed the public reads at Q25 with fastp, ran MiXCR and retained productive beta chains. Records with the same CDR3 protein are collapsed into one entry carrying the most frequent genes and DNA. The V and J calls here are based on TCRdb, not the publication. Recorded for this sample are 700,000 or so distinct CDR3 sequences; 40% to 50% of them occurred a single time. The ten largest clonotypes hold roughly 30% of the sample.

The TCR sequence derives from an elderly man in good health. The sequence is built from TRBV6-2 or TRBV6-3 and TRBJ1-1; the D region possibly corresponds to TRBD1 (6 bases align). The specimen was blood. The nucleotide sequence is TGTGCCAGCGGTAAACAGGGGAACACTGAAGCTTTCTTT. This encodes CASGKQGNTEAFF.